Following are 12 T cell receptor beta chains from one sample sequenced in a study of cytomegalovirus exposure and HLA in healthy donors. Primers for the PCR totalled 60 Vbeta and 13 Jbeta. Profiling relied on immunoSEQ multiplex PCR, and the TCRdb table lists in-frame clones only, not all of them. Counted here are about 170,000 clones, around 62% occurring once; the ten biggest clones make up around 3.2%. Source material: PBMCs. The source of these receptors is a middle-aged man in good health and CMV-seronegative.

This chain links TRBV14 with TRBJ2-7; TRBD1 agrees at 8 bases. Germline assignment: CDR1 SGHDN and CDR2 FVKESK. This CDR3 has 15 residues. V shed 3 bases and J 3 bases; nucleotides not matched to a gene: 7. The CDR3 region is CASSHRDRPNYEQYF. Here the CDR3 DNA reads TGTGCCAGCAGCCACCGGGACAGGCCGAACTACGAGCAGTACTTC.

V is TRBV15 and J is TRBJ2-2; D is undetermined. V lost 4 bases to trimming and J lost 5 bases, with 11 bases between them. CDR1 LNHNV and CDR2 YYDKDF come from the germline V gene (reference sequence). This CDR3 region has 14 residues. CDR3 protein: CATSIETPTGELFF. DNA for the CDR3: TGTGCCACCAGCATCGAGACACCGACCGGGGAGCTGTTTTTT.

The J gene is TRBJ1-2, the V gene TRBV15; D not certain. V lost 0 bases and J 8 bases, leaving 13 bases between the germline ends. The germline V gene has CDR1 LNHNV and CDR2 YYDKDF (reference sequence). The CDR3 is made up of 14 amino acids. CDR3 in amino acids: CATSRDLASGGYTF. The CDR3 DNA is TGTGCCACCAGCAGAGACCTGGCGTCCGGGGGCTACACCTTC. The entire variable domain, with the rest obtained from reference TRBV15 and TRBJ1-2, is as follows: DAMVIQNPRYQVTQFGKPVTLSCSQTLNHNVMYWYQQKSSQAPKLLFHYYDKDFNNEADTPDNFQSRRPNTSFCFLDIRSPGLGDTAMYLCATSRDLASGGYTFGSGTRLTVV.

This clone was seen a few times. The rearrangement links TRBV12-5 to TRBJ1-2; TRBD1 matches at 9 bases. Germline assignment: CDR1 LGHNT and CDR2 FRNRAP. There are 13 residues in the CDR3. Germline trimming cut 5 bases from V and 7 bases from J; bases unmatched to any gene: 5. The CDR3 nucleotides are TGTGCTAGTGGTAAGGGGACAGGGACTGGCTACACCTTC. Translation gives CASGKGTGTGYTF. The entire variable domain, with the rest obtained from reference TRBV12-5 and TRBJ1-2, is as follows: DARVTQTPRHKVTEMGQEVTMRCQPILGHNTVFWYRQTMMQGLELLAYFRNRAPLDDSGMPKDRFSAEMPDATLATLKIQPSEPRDSAVYFCASGKGTGTGYTFGSGTRLTVV.

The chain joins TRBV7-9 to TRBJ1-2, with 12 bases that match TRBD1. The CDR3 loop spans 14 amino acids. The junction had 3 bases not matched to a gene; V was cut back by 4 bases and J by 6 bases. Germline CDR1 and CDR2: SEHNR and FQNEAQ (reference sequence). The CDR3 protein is CASSSGQGADGYTF. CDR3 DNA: TGTGCCAGCAGCTCGGGACAGGGGGCGGATGGCTACACCTTC.

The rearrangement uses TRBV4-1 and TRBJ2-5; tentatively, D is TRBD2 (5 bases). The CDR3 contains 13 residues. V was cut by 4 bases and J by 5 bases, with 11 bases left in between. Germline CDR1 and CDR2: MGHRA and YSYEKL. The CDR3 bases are TGCGCCAGCAGCCTCGCGAGGGCGGAGACCCAGTACTTC. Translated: CASSLARAETQYF.

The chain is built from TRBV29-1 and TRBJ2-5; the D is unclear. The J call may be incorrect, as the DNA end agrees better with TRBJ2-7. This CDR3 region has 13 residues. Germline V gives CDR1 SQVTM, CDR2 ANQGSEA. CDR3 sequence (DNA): TGCAGCGTTGAAGTGCGAGATACCTACGAGCAGTACTTC. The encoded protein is CSVEVRDTYEQYF.

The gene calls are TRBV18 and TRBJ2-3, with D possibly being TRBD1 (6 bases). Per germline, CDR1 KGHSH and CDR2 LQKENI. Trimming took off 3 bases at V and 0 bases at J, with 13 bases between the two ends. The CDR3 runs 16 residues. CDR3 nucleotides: TGTGCCAGCTCACCCCGGGACATCACTAGCACAGATACGCAGTATTTT. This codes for CASSPRDITSTDTQYF. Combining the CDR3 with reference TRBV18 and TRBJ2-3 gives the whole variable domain NAGVMQNPRHLVRRRGQEARLRCSPMKGHSHVYWYRQLPEEGLKFMVYLQKENIIDESGMPKERFSAEFPKEGPSILRIQQVVRGDSAAYFCASSPRDITSTDTQYFGPGTRLTVL.

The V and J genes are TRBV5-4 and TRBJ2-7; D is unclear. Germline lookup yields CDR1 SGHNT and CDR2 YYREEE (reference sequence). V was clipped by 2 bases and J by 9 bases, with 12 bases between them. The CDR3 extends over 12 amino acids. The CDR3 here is CASSLGPTPQYF. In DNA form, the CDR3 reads TGTGCCAGCAGCTTAGGCCCGACTCCGCAGTACTTC. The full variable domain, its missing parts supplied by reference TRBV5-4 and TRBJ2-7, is ETGVTQSPTHLIKTRGQQVTLRCSSQSGHNTVSWYQQALGQGPQFIFQYYREEENGRGNFPPRFSGLQFPNYSSELNVNALELDDSALYLCASSLGPTPQYFGPGTRLTVT.

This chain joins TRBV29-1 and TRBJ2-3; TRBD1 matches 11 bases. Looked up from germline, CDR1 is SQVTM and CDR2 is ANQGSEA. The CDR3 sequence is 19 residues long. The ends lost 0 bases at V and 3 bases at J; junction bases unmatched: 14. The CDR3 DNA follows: TGCAGCGTTGAAGATTTCGGGACAGGGGGAACTAGCTGGACAGATACGCAGTATTTT. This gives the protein CSVEDFGTGGTSWTDTQYF.

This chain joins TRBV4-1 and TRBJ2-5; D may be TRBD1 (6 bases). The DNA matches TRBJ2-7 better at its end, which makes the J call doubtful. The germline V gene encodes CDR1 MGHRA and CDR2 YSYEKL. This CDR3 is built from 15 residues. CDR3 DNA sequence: TGCGCCAGCAGCCAAGAGGACAGAAGCTCCTACGAGCAGTACTTC. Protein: CASSQEDRSSYEQYF.

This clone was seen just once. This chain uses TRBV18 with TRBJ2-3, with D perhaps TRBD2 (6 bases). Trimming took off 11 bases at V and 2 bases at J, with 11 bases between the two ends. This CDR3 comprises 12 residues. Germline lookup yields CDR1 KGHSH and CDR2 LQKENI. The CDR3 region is CASAGSTDTQYF. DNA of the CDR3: TGTGCCTCGGCGGGATCCACAGATACGCAGTATTTT.